This T cell receptor (beta chain) is drawn from a study of T cells in women clearing cervical HPV infection. For the study at large: Blood came at first lesion visit for cases, post-clearance for controls.

About this clone itself: Coverage ceases 3 residues before the CDR3 finishes, and the germline J gene fills in the end.

Trimming removed 6 bases from V and 3 bases from J; junction bases left unmatched: 6. In germline, CDR1 is MDHEN, CDR2 SYDVKM. There are 14 residues in the CDR3. All participants had a single incident cervical HPV16 infection, and prevalent HPV16 infections were excluded. Dot-blot hybridization genotyped cervical HPV amplified with MY09/MY11 PCR. The protocol was immunoSEQ multiplex PCR, while the TCRdb copy is restricted to in-frame clones and leaves out a portion. There are 20,000 or so clones in the sample, with less than 7.5% held by the top ten. This chain uses TRBV28 with TRBJ2-7, with 9 bases matching TRBD2. Source material: blood buffy coat. The TCR originated in a woman aged 18 to 75 with a cervical HPV16 infection that either progressed to CIN3+ or cleared (not recorded which). Partial CDR3 DNA: TGTGCCAGCAGGGCGGGAGGGCCTGTCTACGAG. It translates to CASRAGGPVYE. The full-length CDR3 reads as CASRAGGPVYEQYF.